The clone carrying this T cell receptor beta chain was recorded a few times. This entry belongs to a study of blood T cell repertoires in COVID-19. TCRdb's table, derived via immunoSEQ multiplex PCR, lists solely in-frame clones and lacks some. The table records around 500,000 clones, 85% to 90% of them present only once. The sequenced sample was PBMCs or T cells enriched from blood (not recorded which). This receptor was taken from a woman between 35 and 50 years old who had recovered from COVID-19.

CDR3 protein: CASSEPKDSFNQPQHF. CDR3 nucleotide sequence: TGTGCCAGCAGTGAACCAAAGGACAGCTTCAATCAGCCCCAGCATTTT. This chain uses TRBV6-1 with TRBJ1-5; perhaps TRBD1 as D (6 bases). V was trimmed by 2 bases and J by 3 bases, leaving 14 bases between them. The CDR3 loop spans 16 amino acids. Germline V lookup: CDR1 MNHNS, CDR2 SASEGT.